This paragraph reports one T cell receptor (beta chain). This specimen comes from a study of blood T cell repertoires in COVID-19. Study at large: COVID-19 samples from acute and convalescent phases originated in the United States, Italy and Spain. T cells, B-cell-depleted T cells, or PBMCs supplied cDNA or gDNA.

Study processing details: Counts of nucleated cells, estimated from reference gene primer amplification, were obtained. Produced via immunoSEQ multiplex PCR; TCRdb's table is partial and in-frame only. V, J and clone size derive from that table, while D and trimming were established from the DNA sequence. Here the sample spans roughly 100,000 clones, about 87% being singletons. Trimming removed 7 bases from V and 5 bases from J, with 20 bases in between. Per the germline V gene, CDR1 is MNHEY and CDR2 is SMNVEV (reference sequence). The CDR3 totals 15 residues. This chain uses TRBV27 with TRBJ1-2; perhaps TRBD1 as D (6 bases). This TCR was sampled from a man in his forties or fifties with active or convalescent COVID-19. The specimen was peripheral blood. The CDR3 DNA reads TGTGCCAGCACCCTTGAAAAAGGGGGGGCTTATGGCTACACCTTC. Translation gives CASTLEKGGAYGYTF.